These T cell receptor beta chains were read from a single sample in a study of T-cell reconstitution after alpha-beta-depleted transplantation in children. From the PCR reads, TCRdb called clonotypes with MiXCR, one entry per CDR3 protein. The sample holds hundreds of thousands of distinct CDR3 sequences; around 15% are singletons and the top ten take 25% to 30%. The sequences come from PBMCs, mostly from graft donor cells, collected 360 days after TCRalphabeta/CD19-depleted stem cell transplant. The origin of the receptors is a boy under two years old who had a stem cell transplant for Wiskott-Aldrich syndrome, so the T cells may come from the graft donor. Both conserved end residues are part of each CDR3. D genes are given only for firm matches. Clone size is given for some rows only: seen once, a few or many times, or a class if the clone is expanded.

j_gene,abundance,d_gene,v_gene,CDR3aa,CDR3nt
TRBJ2-3,NA,TRBD1,TRBV5-4,CASSLGPLTGLRTDTQYF,TGTGCCAGCAGCTTGGGGCCCCTGACAGGGCTGAGGACAGATACGCAGTATTTT
TRBJ2-1,few,NA,TRBV13,CASSLGLTYRQFF,TGTGCCAGCAGCTTAGGGTTGACTTATCGGCAGTTCTTC
TRBJ2-1,few,TRBD2,TRBV15,CATSRDQSLAGYNEQFF,TGTGCCACCAGCAGAGATCAATCGCTAGCGGGATACAATGAGCAGTTCTTC
TRBJ2-1,NA,NA,TRBV6-2/TRBV6-3,CASQRRAGYNEQFF,TGTGCCAGTCAGCGTCGGGCAGGCTACAATGAGCAGTTCTTC
TRBJ2-5,few,TRBD2,TRBV10-3,CAISGDYFGQETQYF,TGTGCCATCAGTGGGGACTATTTTGGTCAAGAGACCCAGTACTTC
TRBJ1-6,NA,NA,TRBV12-3/TRBV12-4,CASSQTGLNSPLHF,TGTGCCAGCAGCCAAACAGGACTTAATTCACCCCTCCACTTT
TRBJ2-1,NA,TRBD2,TRBV28,CASSRDYGRNEQFF,TGTGCCAGCAGCCGGGACTACGGGCGGAATGAGCAGTTCTTC
TRBJ2-3,many,NA,TRBV4-1,CASSQLGHLTRAGDTQYF,TGCGCCAGCAGCCAATTAGGACACTTGACACGAGCGGGAGATACGCAGTATTTT
TRBJ1-4,NA,NA,TRBV19,CASEDAKLKKLFF,TGTGCCAGCGAGGACGCCAAGTTGAAAAAACTGTTTTTT
TRBJ2-1,few,TRBD1,TRBV5-8,CASSFADRVREQFF,TGTGCCAGCAGCTTTGCTGACAGGGTTCGGGAGCAGTTCTTC
TRBJ2-3,few,NA,TRBV7-9,CASSRSLVRVNTDTQYF,TGTGCCAGCAGCAGGTCCCTTGTCAGGGTGAACACAGATACGCAGTATTTT
TRBJ2-5,NA,NA,TRBV29-1,CSVERNKGLRTQYF,TGCAGCGTTGAAAGGAACAAGGGGTTGAGGACCCAGTACTTC
TRBJ2-7,NA,TRBD1,TRBV30,CAWTRDRGYEQYF,TGTGCCTGGACCCGGGACAGGGGCTACGAGCAGTACTTC
TRBJ2-5,few,NA,TRBV20-1,CSARTVLKETQYF,TGCAGTGCTAGGACAGTGTTGAAAGAGACCCAGTACTTC
TRBJ1-6,NA,TRBD1,TRBV20-1,CSASSYPGQDNSPLHF,TGCAGTGCTAGTTCCTATCCGGGACAGGATAATTCACCCCTCCACTTT
TRBJ2-1,NA,TRBD2,TRBV3-1,CASSQDATRLAGINEQFF,TGTGCCAGCAGCCAAGATGCTACGAGACTAGCGGGAATCAATGAGCAGTTCTTC
TRBJ1-3,NA,TRBD1,TRBV12-3/TRBV12-4,CASSFRGLLSGNTIYF,TGTGCCAGCAGTTTCAGGGGGTTACTTTCTGGAAACACCATATATTTT
TRBJ2-5,few,TRBD2,TRBV5-1,CASSSAGEETQYF,TGCGCCAGCAGTTCCGCGGGGGAGGAGACCCAGTACTTC
TRBJ2-5,NA,TRBD1,TRBV24-1,CATSEGTAQETQYF,TGTGCCACCAGTGAGGGGACAGCGCAAGAGACCCAGTACTTC
TRBJ2-7,NA,NA,TRBV28,CASSLRHTYEQYF,TGTGCCAGCAGTTTACGACATACCTACGAGCAGTACTTC
TRBJ2-7,NA,NA,TRBV2,CASRSGGRYEQYF,TGTGCCAGCAGATCCGGAGGAAGGTACGAGCAGTACTTC
TRBJ2-5,few,NA,TRBV27,CASRPQGPLYQETQYF,TGTGCCAGTCGCCCACAGGGTCCACTGTACCAAGAGACCCAGTACTTC
TRBJ2-3,NA,NA,TRBV7-9,CASSFEGGADTQYF,TGTGCCAGCAGCTTCGAAGGGGGAGCGGATACGCAGTATTTT
TRBJ2-7,NA,TRBD1,TRBV7-9,CASSSRTGNYEQYF,TGTGCCAGCAGTTCCCGGACAGGGAACTACGAGCAGTACTTC
TRBJ1-2,few,TRBD1,TRBV4-1,CASSHRDRDYGYTF,TGCGCCAGCAGCCACCGGGACAGGGACTATGGCTACACCTTC
TRBJ1-2,few,NA,TRBV19,CASSVGLSYGYTF,TGTGCCAGTAGTGTTGGTTTGTCCTATGGCTACACCTTC
TRBJ1-2,NA,TRBD1,TRBV5-1,CASSLAGQGDGYTF,TGCGCCAGCAGCTTGGCCGGACAGGGAGATGGCTACACCTTC
TRBJ2-1,few,TRBD2,TRBV4-2,CASSLAGLGVPYYNEQFF,TGTGCCAGCAGCCTCGCGGGACTAGGGGTTCCCTACTACAATGAGCAGTTCTTC
TRBJ2-5,NA,NA,TRBV2,CASSDLFGRLETQYF,TGTGCCAGCAGTGATTTGTTTGGGAGGTTGGAGACCCAGTACTTC